This TCR beta chain is drawn from a study of T cell responses to AZD1222 COVID-19 vaccine. Study-wide results and limits: Only a handful of AZD1222 recipients, five to seven in all, had baseline seropositivity.

Germline loops: CDR1 SGHAT, CDR2 FQNNGV. The CDR3 sequence is 13 residues long. With 5 bases removed from V and 7 bases from J, the gap between germline ends came to 15 bases. TCRdb keeps only in-frame clones here, not all; method: immunoSEQ multiplex PCR. The sample gives 180,000 or so clones, roughly nine tenths of which show up once; 1.7% is in the top ten. In the case of this clone: Its antigen is undetermined.

This receptor was identified in an adult who received the AZD1222 COVID-19 vaccine. V and J are TRBV11-2 and TRBJ2-7; TRBD1 is a possible D gene (5 bases). Sequences were derived from peripheral blood, sampled 28 days after the second AZD1222 dose. CDR3 amino acids: CASSTQGGEEQYF. CDR3 nucleotide sequence: TGTGCCAGCAGCACGCAGGGCGGAGAGGAGCAGTACTTC.